This TCR beta chain was found in a study of blood T cell repertoires in COVID-19. Measured with immunoSEQ multiplex PCR; TCRdb has only the in-frame clones, and not every one. The sample contains over 150,000 clones, approximately 80% of which appear only once. The CDR3 covers 12 residues. Germline loops: CDR1 SGHDT, CDR2 YYEEEE. V dropped 0 bases and J dropped 7 bases, with 7 bases sitting between them. V gene TRBV5-6 combines with J gene TRBJ1-1; D is unclear. Material for sequencing was peripheral blood. The TCR was taken from a woman aged 80 or over with acute or convalescent COVID-19. In DNA, the CDR3 is TGTGCCAGCAGCTTGGACGTCAGTGAAGCTTTCTTT. This codes for CASSLDVSEAFF.